Below are 19 T cell receptor beta chains sequenced from a single sample in a study of beta chain features in type 1 diabetes. Expressed TCRB transcripts were sequenced because the isolated RNA had all been reverse transcribed beforehand. Clones were sequenced by immunoSEQ multiplex PCR, and TCRdb holds only the in-frame ones, with some missing. The table has fewer than 650,000 clones, 15% to 17% seen once. What was sequenced was naive CD4+ T cells from blood. The receptors stem from a man aged 18 to 29 in good health.

This rearrangement joins TRBV7-8 to TRBJ2-1; 7 nucleotides align to TRBD1. The V and J ends lost 1 base and 5 bases, in that order; junction bases with no gene match: 5. Germline CDR1 reads SGHVS; CDR2 reads FQNEAQ. The CDR3 has 15 amino acids. The CDR3 DNA reads as TGTGCCAGCAGCTTAGACAGGGGCAGACACAATGAGCAGTTCTTC. Its translation: CASSLDRGRHNEQFF.

This rearrangement joins TRBV4-3 to TRBJ1-2; D may be TRBD1 (5 bases). Germline V gives CDR1 LGHNA, CDR2 YSLEER. The CDR3 is 13 amino acids. V was shortened by 7 bases and J by 7 bases, with 16 bases between the two germline ends. CDR3 sequence reads: CASTLNGATGYTF. Written as DNA, the CDR3 is TGCGCCAGCACCCTTAATGGGGCGACTGGCTACACCTTC.

This chain uses TRBV7-9 with TRBJ1-5, with 8 bases fitting TRBD1. V shed 0 bases and J 7 bases; nucleotides not matched to a gene: 8. Looked up from germline, CDR1 is SEHNR and CDR2 is FQNEAQ (reference sequence). The CDR3 runs to 16 residues. The CDR3 region is CASSLAHGQGGQPQHF. Written as DNA, the CDR3 is TGTGCCAGCAGCTTAGCGCATGGACAGGGCGGGCAGCCCCAGCATTTT.

This clone was seen a few times. The chain employs TRBV5-6 and TRBJ2-1; TRBD2 matches 10 bases. Germline assignment: CDR1 SGHDT and CDR2 YYEEEE. This CDR3 is 19 amino acids long. The V and J ends lost 9 bases and 0 bases, in that order; junction bases with no gene match: 18. The CDR3 loop reads CANPQVTSGSMSSYNEQFF. As DNA, the CDR3 is TGTGCCAACCCGCAGGTGACTAGCGGGTCTATGAGCTCCTACAATGAGCAGTTCTTC.

In this sample, this clone turned up a few times. The chain is built from TRBV19 and TRBJ2-1, with D perhaps TRBD2 (6 bases). This CDR3 is 17 amino acids long. Trimming shortened V by 6 bases and J by 3 bases, and 21 bases separated the two germline ends. Germline CDR1 is LNHDA and CDR2 is SQIVND (reference sequence). The CDR3 loop reads CASSPGEESLFYNEQFF. CDR3 coding DNA: TGTGCCAGTAGCCCTGGGGAGGAGAGTCTCTTCTACAATGAGCAGTTCTTC.

The chain couples TRBV5-6 to TRBJ1-2; D uncertain. CDR3 size: 12 residues. CDR1 is SGHDT and CDR2 is YYEEEE in the germline V gene. The V and J ends lost 3 bases and 5 bases respectively, with 8 bases between them. CDR3 DNA sequence: TGTGCCAGCAGCTCTCGGACGTATGGCTACACCTTC. Translated: CASSSRTYGYTF.

This rearrangement joins TRBV7-9 to TRBJ1-2, with TRBD1 as a possible D gene (5 bases). The CDR3 is 13 amino acids. Germline CDR1 reads SEHNR; CDR2 reads FQNEAQ (reference sequence). Trimming took off 1 base at V and 2 bases at J, with 5 bases between the two ends. As DNA, the CDR3 is TGTGCCAGCAGCTTAGGACAGAACTATGGCTACACCTTC. This sequence encodes CASSLGQNYGYTF.

The CDR3 DNA sequence: TGTGCCAGCAGCCAAGAGGGTGATGAGCAGTTCTTC. It codes for CASSQEGDEQFF. V usage is TRBV4-2 and J usage is TRBJ2-1; D unresolved. This CDR3 is 12 amino acids long. The ends were cut back, 0 bases at V and 8 bases at J, with 5 bases in the middle. The germline V gene encodes CDR1 LGHNA and CDR2 YNFKEQ.

A few counts support this clone. This specimen includes other DNA sequences encoding the same CDR3. CDR3 DNA sequence: TGTGCCAGCTCACCTTCCCTGCAAGAGACCCAGTACTTC. Amino acid sequence: CASSPSLQETQYF. The chain employs TRBV18 and TRBJ2-5; no clear D. V was pared by 3 bases and J by 2 bases, with 7 bases between. The CDR3 has 13 amino acids. The V gene's germline CDR1 is KGHSH and CDR2 LQKENI. Looking up the rest from reference TRBV18 and TRBJ2-5 gives the full variable domain: NAGVMQNPRHLVRRRGQEARLRCSPMKGHSHVYWYRQLPEEGLKFMVYLQKENIIDESGMPKERFSAEFPKEGPSILRIQQVVRGDSAAYFCASSPSLQETQYFGPGTRLLVL.

The CDR3, as DNA: TGTGCCAGCAGTCGGACAGGGGATGGCTACACCTTC. Its protein is CASSRTGDGYTF. The chain has TRBV9 and TRBJ1-2, with 9 bases that match TRBD1. The CDR3 has 12 amino acids. Germline V lookup: CDR1 SGDLS, CDR2 YYNGEE. The junction had 2 bases not matched to a gene; V was cut back by 5 bases and J by 6 bases. The full variable domain, rest sourced from reference TRBV9 and TRBJ1-2, is DSGVTQTPKHLITATGQRVTLRCSPRSGDLSVYWYQQSLDQGLQFLIQYYNGEERAKGNILERFSAQQFPDLHSELNLSSLELGDSALYFCASSRTGDGYTFGSGTRLTVV.

This sequence joins TRBV27 and TRBJ2-1; D is uncertain. Trimming left V 6 bases short and J 3 bases short, with 12 bases between. Per the germline V gene, CDR1 is MNHEY and CDR2 is SMNVEV (reference sequence). The CDR3 length is 14 residues. CDR3 sequence (DNA): TGTGCCAGCAGAAAGGACCCACACTACAATGAGCAGTTCTTC. This sequence encodes CASRKDPHYNEQFF.

The chain links TRBV7-2 to TRBJ1-2, with D possibly matching TRBD1 (5 bases). The CDR3 runs to 12 residues. V was shortened by 5 bases and J by 4 bases, with 8 bases between the two germline ends. Germline CDR1 and CDR2: SGHTA and FQGNSA. The CDR3, as DNA: TGTGCCAGCAGCGGGGGGAGCTATGGCTACACCTTC. Residues: CASSGGSYGYTF.

V and J are TRBV4-2 and TRBJ1-4; D unresolved. The CDR3 is 14 residues long. V lost 0 bases and J 8 bases, leaving 10 bases between the germline ends. The germline gives CDR1 LGHNA, CDR2 YNFKEQ. CDR3 in amino acids: CASSQDSWEEKLFF. CDR3 bases: TGTGCCAGCAGCCAAGATTCGTGGGAGGAAAAACTGTTTTTT.

Only a few counts were recorded for this clone. This chain joins TRBV7-9 and TRBJ1-1, with a weak D call TRBD1 (6 bases). The CDR3 runs 13 residues. CDR1 and CDR2 (germline): SEHNR, FQNEAQ (reference sequence). Trimming took 4 bases from V and 3 from J, leaving 9 bases between them. CDR3 sequence (DNA): TGTGCCAGCAGCTACAGGGTTGACACTGAAGCTTTCTTT. Translating it yields CASSYRVDTEAFF.

This clone has a handful of counts. The rearrangement joins TRBV7-9 to TRBJ2-5, with unresolved D. The CDR3 totals 16 residues. The germline gives CDR1 SEHNR, CDR2 FQNEAQ (reference sequence). The ends were cut back, 5 bases at V and 1 base at J, with 17 bases in the middle. CDR3: CASSHPLWGSQETQYF. CDR3 DNA: TGTGCCAGCAGCCATCCCCTTTGGGGAAGCCAAGAGACCCAGTACTTC.

The chain recombines TRBV9 with TRBJ2-3, with TRBD1 matching 9 bases. After removal of 2 bases from V and 0 bases from J, the junction contained 7 bases not matched to a gene. This CDR3 region has 17 residues. Per the germline V gene, CDR1 is SGDLS and CDR2 is YYNGEE. The CDR3 loop reads CASSVGQGLTSTDTQYF. Written as DNA, the CDR3 is TGTGCCAGCAGCGTGGGACAGGGACTAACTAGCACAGATACGCAGTATTTT.

The V gene is TRBV29-1, the J gene TRBJ2-7; the match to TRBD2 covers 8 bases. V gave up 7 bases and J gave up 3 bases; unmatched junction bases: 8. This CDR3 contains 13 residues. Per germline, CDR1 SQVTM and CDR2 ANQGSEA. Here the CDR3 DNA reads TGCAGCGCCGAGGCGGGAGGAGGCTACGAGCAGTACTTC. Encoded protein: CSAEAGGGYEQYF.

DNA for the CDR3: TGTGCCAGCAGCCAGGCCCACCGGGACAGATTCTCTGGAAACACCATATATTTT. Amino acids: CASSQAHRDRFSGNTIYF. V is TRBV4-2 and J is TRBJ1-3, with TRBD1 identical over 7 bases. Germline-derived CDR1 and CDR2 are LGHNA and YNFKEQ. V dropped 3 bases and J dropped 0; count of bases not matched to a gene: 11. The CDR3 consists of 18 residues.

This clone was counted between two and nine times. The chain combines TRBV5-1 with TRBJ2-7; D unresolved. The V end was cut by 2 bases, the J end by 7 bases, with 19 bases between. Germline assignment: CDR1 SGHRS and CDR2 YFSETQ. This CDR3 has 15 amino acids. CDR3 DNA: TGCGCCAGCAGCTTTGTCCAGGCTCTAAGTGAAGAGCAGTACTTC. It yields the protein CASSFVQALSEEQYF.